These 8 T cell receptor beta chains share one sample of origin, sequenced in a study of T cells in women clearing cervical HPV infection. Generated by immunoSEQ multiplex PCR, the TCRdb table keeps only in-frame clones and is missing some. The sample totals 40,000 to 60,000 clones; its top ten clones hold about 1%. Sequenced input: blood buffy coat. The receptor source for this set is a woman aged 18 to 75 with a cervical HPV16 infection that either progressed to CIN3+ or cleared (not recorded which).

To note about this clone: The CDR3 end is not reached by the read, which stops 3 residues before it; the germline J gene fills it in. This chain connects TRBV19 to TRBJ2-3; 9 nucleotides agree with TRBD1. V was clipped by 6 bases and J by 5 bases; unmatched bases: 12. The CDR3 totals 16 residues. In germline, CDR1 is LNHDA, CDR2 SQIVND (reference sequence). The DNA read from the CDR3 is TGTGCCAGTAGGCCTGACTCGGGACAGGGAGTAGATACG. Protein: CASRPDSGQGVDT. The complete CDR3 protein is CASRPDSGQGVDTQYF.

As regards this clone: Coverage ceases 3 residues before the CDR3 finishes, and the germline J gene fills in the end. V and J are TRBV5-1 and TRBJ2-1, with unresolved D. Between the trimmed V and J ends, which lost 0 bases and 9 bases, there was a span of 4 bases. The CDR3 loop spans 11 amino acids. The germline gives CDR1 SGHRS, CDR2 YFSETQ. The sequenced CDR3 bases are TGCGCCAGCAGCTTGGCCGGTGAG. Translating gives CASSLAGE. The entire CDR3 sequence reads CASSLAGEQFF.

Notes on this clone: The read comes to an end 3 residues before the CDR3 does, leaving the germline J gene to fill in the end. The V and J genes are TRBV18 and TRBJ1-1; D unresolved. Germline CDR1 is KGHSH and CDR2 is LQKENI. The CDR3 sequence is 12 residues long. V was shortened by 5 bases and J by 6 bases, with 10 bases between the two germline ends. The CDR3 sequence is CASSGLSSEAFF. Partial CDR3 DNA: TGTGCCAGCTCAGGACTTAGCTCTGAA. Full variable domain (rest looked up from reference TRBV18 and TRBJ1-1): NAGVMQNPRHLVRRRGQEARLRCSPMKGHSHVYWYRQLPEEGLKFMVYLQKENIIDESGMPKERFSAEFPKEGPSILRIQQVVRGDSAAYFCASSGLSSEAFFGQGTRLTVV.

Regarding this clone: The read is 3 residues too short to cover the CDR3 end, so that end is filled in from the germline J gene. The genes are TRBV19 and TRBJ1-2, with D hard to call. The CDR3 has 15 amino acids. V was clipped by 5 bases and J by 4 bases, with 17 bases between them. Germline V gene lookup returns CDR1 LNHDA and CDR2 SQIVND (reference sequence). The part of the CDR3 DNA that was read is TGTGCCAGTAGTCGGCGGGAAGGCCCCTCCTATGGC. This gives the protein CASSRREGPSYG. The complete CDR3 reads CASSRREGPSYGYTF.

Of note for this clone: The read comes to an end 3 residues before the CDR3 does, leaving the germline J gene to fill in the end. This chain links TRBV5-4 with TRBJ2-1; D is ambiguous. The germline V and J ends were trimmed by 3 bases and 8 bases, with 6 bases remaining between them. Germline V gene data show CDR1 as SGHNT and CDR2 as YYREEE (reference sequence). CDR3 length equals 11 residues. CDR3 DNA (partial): TGTGCCAGCAGCTCCGGGTATGAG. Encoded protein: CASSSGYE. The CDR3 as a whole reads CASSSGYEQFF. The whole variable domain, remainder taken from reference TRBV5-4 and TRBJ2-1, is ETGVTQSPTHLIKTRGQQVTLRCSSQSGHNTVSWYQQALGQGPQFIFQYYREEENGRGNFPPRFSGLQFPNYSSELNVNALELDDSALYLCASSSGYEQFFGPGTRLTVL.

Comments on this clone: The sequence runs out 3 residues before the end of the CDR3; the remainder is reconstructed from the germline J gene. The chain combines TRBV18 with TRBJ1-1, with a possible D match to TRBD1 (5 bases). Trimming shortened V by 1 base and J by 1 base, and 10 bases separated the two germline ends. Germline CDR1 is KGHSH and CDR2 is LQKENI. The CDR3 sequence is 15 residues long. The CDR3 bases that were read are TGTGCCAGCTCACCACTGTTCGGGGGGAACACTGAA. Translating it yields CASSPLFGGNTE. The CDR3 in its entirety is CASSPLFGGNTEAFF.

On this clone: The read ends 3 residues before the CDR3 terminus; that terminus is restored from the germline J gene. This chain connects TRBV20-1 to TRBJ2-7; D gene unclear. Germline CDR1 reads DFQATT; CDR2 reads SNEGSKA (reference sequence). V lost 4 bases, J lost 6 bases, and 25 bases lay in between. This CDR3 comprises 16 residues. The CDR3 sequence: CSANPRVSQSVREQYF. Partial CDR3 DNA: TGCAGTGCTAACCCCCGAGTCTCTCAGAGCGTTCGCGAG.

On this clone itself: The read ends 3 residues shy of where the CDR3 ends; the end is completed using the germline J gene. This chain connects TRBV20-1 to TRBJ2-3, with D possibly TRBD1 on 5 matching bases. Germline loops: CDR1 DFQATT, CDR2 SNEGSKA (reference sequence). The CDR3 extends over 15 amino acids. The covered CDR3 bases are TGCAGTGCTAGAGAGACTTTTTGGGGCCAAGAGACG. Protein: CSARETFWGQET. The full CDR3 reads CSARETFWGQETQYF.